This is a list of T cell receptor beta chains from one sample in a study of OX40 agonist ivuxolimab in advanced cancers. The protocol was immunoSEQ multiplex PCR, while the TCRdb copy is restricted to in-frame clones and leaves out a portion. The sample yields some 60,000 clones, nearly 90% seen once. Here the sequenced sample was CD4+ or CD8+ T cells sorted from blood, taken in a trial of the OX40 agonist ivuxolimab. The receptors shown here come from an adult with an advanced solid tumor such as melanoma, head and neck, liver or kidney cancer. Each CDR3 is given with its conserved first and last residue. D genes are given only for firm matches. The size of a clone is reported for some rows only, either as once, few or many, or as a class for expanded clones.

v_gene: TRBV4-1; d_gene: TRBD1; j_gene: TRBJ2-7; abundance: NA; CDR3aa: CASSQADRDPIYEQYF; CDR3nt: TGCGCCAGCAGCCAAGCAGACAGGGACCCCATCTACGAGCAGTACTTC
v_gene: TRBV19; d_gene: TRBD1; j_gene: TRBJ2-3; abundance: NA; CDR3aa: CASSPSRGGRRTDTQYF; CDR3nt: TGTGCCAGTAGTCCCTCCCGAGGGGGCAGACGCACAGATACGCAGTATTTT
v_gene: TRBV10-3; d_gene: TRBD2; j_gene: TRBJ2-2; abundance: NA; CDR3aa: CAISVRSGANTGELFF; CDR3nt: TGTGCCATCAGTGTCCGTAGCGGGGCGAACACCGGGGAGCTGTTTTTT
v_gene: TRBV10-3; d_gene: TRBD2; j_gene: TRBJ2-1; abundance: NA; CDR3aa: CAISEGGGYNEQFF; CDR3nt: TGTGCCATCAGTGAAGGCGGGGGATACAATGAGCAGTTCTTC
v_gene: TRBV9; d_gene: NA; j_gene: TRBJ2-1; abundance: NA; CDR3aa: CASSVDIRNSYNEQFF; CDR3nt: TGTGCCAGCAGCGTAGATATCAGGAACTCCTACAATGAGCAGTTCTTC
v_gene: TRBV29-1; d_gene: NA; j_gene: TRBJ2-2; abundance: few; CDR3aa: CSATGAGELFF; CDR3nt: TGCAGCGCAACAGGTGCCGGGGAGCTGTTTTTT
v_gene: TRBV19; d_gene: TRBD1; j_gene: TRBJ1-2; abundance: NA; CDR3aa: CASRRDRGVVGYGYTF; CDR3nt: TGTGCCAGTAGGAGGGACAGGGGAGTAGTCGGCTATGGCTACACCTTC
v_gene: TRBV27; d_gene: TRBD2; j_gene: TRBJ2-4; abundance: NA; CDR3aa: CASSRRTSGGAVNIQYF; CDR3nt: TGTGCCAGCAGTCGAAGGACTAGCGGGGGCGCGGTGAACATTCAGTACTTC
v_gene: TRBV15; d_gene: NA; j_gene: TRBJ1-1; abundance: NA; CDR3aa: CATSRDLYTEAFF; CDR3nt: TGTGCCACCAGCAGAGATCTTTACACTGAAGCTTTCTTT
v_gene: TRBV15; d_gene: TRBD2; j_gene: TRBJ2-1; abundance: NA; CDR3aa: CATSGISGGPWNEQFF; CDR3nt: TGTGCCACCAGCGGAATTAGCGGGGGGCCTTGGAATGAGCAGTTCTTC
v_gene: TRBV6-1; d_gene: NA; j_gene: TRBJ1-4; abundance: NA; CDR3aa: CASSPGEKLFF; CDR3nt: TGTGCCAGCAGCCCAGGGGAAAAACTGTTTTTT
v_gene: TRBV27; d_gene: NA; j_gene: TRBJ2-2; abundance: NA; CDR3aa: CASSLSRPTVGELFF; CDR3nt: TGTGCCAGCAGTTTGTCCCGGCCGACGGTCGGGGAGCTGTTTTTT
v_gene: TRBV19; d_gene: NA; j_gene: TRBJ1-1; abundance: NA; CDR3aa: CAIRGPNTEAFF; CDR3nt: TGTGCCATACGAGGACCGAACACTGAAGCTTTCTTT
v_gene: TRBV10-3; d_gene: NA; j_gene: TRBJ2-7; abundance: NA; CDR3aa: CAISDARGSYEQYF; CDR3nt: TGTGCCATCAGTGATGCGCGGGGTTCCTACGAGCAGTACTTC
v_gene: TRBV4-1; d_gene: NA; j_gene: TRBJ2-1; abundance: NA; CDR3aa: CASSLRAGGEYNEQFF; CDR3nt: TGCGCCAGCAGCCTCCGGGCAGGAGGGGAATACAATGAGCAGTTCTTC
v_gene: TRBV7-7; d_gene: NA; j_gene: TRBJ2-1; abundance: NA; CDR3aa: CASSLDLGGASYNEQFF; CDR3nt: TGTGCCAGCAGCTTAGATTTAGGGGGAGCCTCCTACAATGAGCAGTTCTTC
v_gene: TRBV2; d_gene: NA; j_gene: TRBJ2-6; abundance: NA; CDR3aa: CASNSGTDRSGANVLTF; CDR3nt: TGTGCCAGCAATTCCGGGACGGACCGCTCTGGGGCCAACGTCCTGACTTTC
v_gene: TRBV27; d_gene: NA; j_gene: TRBJ1-5; abundance: NA; CDR3aa: CASSLNRVNQPQHF; CDR3nt: TGTGCCAGCAGTTTGAACAGGGTCAATCAGCCCCAGCATTTT
v_gene: TRBV5-4; d_gene: NA; j_gene: TRBJ2-6; abundance: few; CDR3aa: CASSLWGVSGANVLTF; CDR3nt: TGTGCCAGCAGCTTGTGGGGGGTTTCTGGGGCCAACGTCCTGACTTTC
v_gene: TRBV7-2; d_gene: TRBD1; j_gene: TRBJ1-1; abundance: NA; CDR3aa: CASSRGTGEKAFF; CDR3nt: TGTGCCAGCAGCCGCGGGACAGGGGAGAAAGCTTTCTTT
v_gene: TRBV27; d_gene: NA; j_gene: TRBJ2-7; abundance: NA; CDR3aa: CASSSSRFYEQYF; CDR3nt: TGTGCCAGCAGTTCTTCCCGTTTCTACGAGCAGTACTTC
v_gene: TRBV5-4; d_gene: TRBD1; j_gene: TRBJ1-6; abundance: NA; CDR3aa: CASSVRGRTGSPLHF; CDR3nt: TGTGCCAGCAGCGTCAGGGGGCGGACCGGTTCACCCCTCCACTTT
v_gene: TRBV28; d_gene: TRBD1; j_gene: TRBJ1-6; abundance: NA; CDR3aa: CASGDRVDSPLHF; CDR3nt: TGTGCCAGCGGGGACAGGGTGGATTCACCCCTCCACTTT
v_gene: TRBV2; d_gene: NA; j_gene: TRBJ1-6; abundance: NA; CDR3aa: CASTLDSFYNSPLHF; CDR3nt: TGTGCCAGCACCCTAGACAGTTTTTATAATTCACCCCTCCACTTT
v_gene: TRBV5-1; d_gene: NA; j_gene: TRBJ2-3; abundance: once; CDR3aa: CASKETGYPSTDTQYF; CDR3nt: TGCGCCAGCAAGGAGACAGGCTACCCCAGCACAGATACGCAGTATTTT
v_gene: TRBV5-1; d_gene: TRBD2; j_gene: TRBJ2-7; abundance: NA; CDR3aa: CASSLGIATSGGAYEQYF; CDR3nt: TGCGCCAGCAGCTTGGGAATTGCGACTAGCGGGGGCGCCTACGAGCAGTACTTC
v_gene: TRBV7-7; d_gene: TRBD2; j_gene: TRBJ2-7; abundance: NA; CDR3aa: CASSLAGRVHEQYF; CDR3nt: TGTGCTAGCAGCTTAGCGGGCAGGGTCCACGAGCAGTACTTC
v_gene: TRBV18; d_gene: NA; j_gene: TRBJ2-5; abundance: NA; CDR3aa: CASSPGETQYF; CDR3nt: TGTGCCAGCTCACCTGGAGAGACCCAGTACTTC
v_gene: TRBV7-9; d_gene: NA; j_gene: TRBJ2-5; abundance: NA; CDR3aa: CASSPGIFEETQYF; CDR3nt: TGTGCCAGCAGCCCCGGGATTTTTGAAGAGACCCAGTACTTC
v_gene: TRBV30; d_gene: TRBD1; j_gene: TRBJ2-6; abundance: NA; CDR3aa: CAWRRDRVADGANVLTF; CDR3nt: TGTGCCTGGAGAAGAGACAGGGTGGCGGATGGGGCCAACGTCCTGACTTTC
v_gene: TRBV7-2; d_gene: NA; j_gene: TRBJ2-7; abundance: NA; CDR3aa: CASSLKAPWDEQYF; CDR3nt: TGTGCCAGCAGCTTAAAAGCCCCCTGGGACGAGCAGTACTTC
v_gene: TRBV18; d_gene: NA; j_gene: TRBJ1-3; abundance: NA; CDR3aa: CASSPAPQGGNTIYF; CDR3nt: TGTGCCAGCTCCCCTGCGCCTCAGGGAGGAAACACCATATATTTT
v_gene: TRBV7-8; d_gene: NA; j_gene: TRBJ2-7; abundance: NA; CDR3aa: CASSPQAFSYEQYF; CDR3nt: TGTGCCAGCAGCCCACAGGCTTTCTCCTACGAGCAGTACTTC
v_gene: TRBV2; d_gene: TRBD1; j_gene: TRBJ1-5; abundance: few; CDR3aa: CASRGTGNQPQHF; CDR3nt: TGTGCCAGCAGGGGGACAGGGAATCAGCCCCAGCATTTT
v_gene: TRBV11-2; d_gene: NA; j_gene: TRBJ1-1; abundance: NA; CDR3aa: CASSLVGRGNIEAFF; CDR3nt: TGTGCCAGCAGCTTAGTCGGCCGGGGGAACATTGAAGCTTTCTTT
v_gene: TRBV11-3; d_gene: NA; j_gene: TRBJ2-2; abundance: NA; CDR3aa: CASSLGQGSSTGELFF; CDR3nt: TGTGCCAGCAGCTTGGGGCAGGGGAGCTCCACCGGGGAGCTGTTTTTT
v_gene: TRBV6-4; d_gene: NA; j_gene: TRBJ2-3; abundance: NA; CDR3aa: CASRVYTQYF; CDR3nt: TGTGCCAGCCGGGTATATACGCAGTATTTT
v_gene: TRBV6-1; d_gene: NA; j_gene: TRBJ2-7; abundance: NA; CDR3aa: CASRAQVGPYEQYF; CDR3nt: TGTGCCAGCAGGGCCCAGGTGGGGCCCTACGAGCAGTACTTC
v_gene: TRBV9; d_gene: NA; j_gene: TRBJ2-3; abundance: NA; CDR3aa: CASSRERTSTDTQYF; CDR3nt: TGTGCCAGCAGCCGAGAGCGGACTAGCACAGATACGCAGTATTTT
v_gene: TRBV19; d_gene: NA; j_gene: TRBJ1-4; abundance: NA; CDR3aa: CASRTGGLAAGDEKLFF; CDR3nt: TGTGCCAGTAGGACCGGCGGTTTGGCAGCAGGAGATGAAAAACTGTTTTTT
v_gene: TRBV12-5; d_gene: NA; j_gene: TRBJ2-1; abundance: NA; CDR3aa: CASGPTRTEGDEQFF; CDR3nt: TGTGCTAGTGGTCCCACCCGGACGGAGGGGGATGAGCAGTTCTTC
v_gene: TRBV7-2; d_gene: NA; j_gene: TRBJ2-7; abundance: NA; CDR3aa: CASSLAEEQYF; CDR3nt: TGTGCCAGCAGCTTAGCTGAAGAGCAGTACTTC
v_gene: TRBV4-2; d_gene: NA; j_gene: TRBJ1-3; abundance: NA; CDR3aa: CASSQTLSSGNTIYF; CDR3nt: TGTGCCAGCAGCCAAACGTTAAGCTCTGGAAACACCATATATTTT
v_gene: TRBV4-3; d_gene: NA; j_gene: TRBJ2-3; abundance: few; CDR3aa: CASSQAVASRGDTQYF; CDR3nt: TGCGCCAGCAGCCAAGCGGTGGCCTCCCGGGGAGATACGCAGTATTTT
v_gene: TRBV5-1; d_gene: TRBD2; j_gene: TRBJ2-3; abundance: once; CDR3aa: CASSLASGGNTDTQYF; CDR3nt: TGCGCCAGCAGCTTGGCCTCGGGGGGAAACACAGATACGCAGTATTTT
v_gene: TRBV9; d_gene: TRBD1; j_gene: TRBJ2-5; abundance: NA; CDR3aa: CASSVRDRGQETQYF; CDR3nt: TGTGCCAGCAGCGTTCGAGACAGGGGGCAAGAGACCCAGTACTTC
v_gene: TRBV10-3; d_gene: TRBD1; j_gene: TRBJ1-6; abundance: NA; CDR3aa: CAISDRGPEEGSPLHF; CDR3nt: TGTGCCATCAGTGACAGGGGGCCCGAAGAAGGGTCACCCCTCCACTTT
v_gene: TRBV5-1; d_gene: TRBD1; j_gene: TRBJ2-7; abundance: NA; CDR3aa: CASGYDRGNEQYF; CDR3nt: TGCGCCAGCGGGTATGACAGGGGGAACGAGCAGTACTTC
v_gene: TRBV15; d_gene: TRBD1; j_gene: TRBJ1-2; abundance: few; CDR3aa: CATSIRTTGSGYTF; CDR3nt: TGTGCCACCAGCATACGAACGACAGGGTCTGGCTACACCTTC
v_gene: TRBV4-2; d_gene: TRBD1; j_gene: TRBJ2-3; abundance: NA; CDR3aa: CASGQGSTDTQYF; CDR3nt: TGTGCCAGTGGACAGGGCAGCACAGATACGCAGTATTTT
v_gene: TRBV15; d_gene: NA; j_gene: TRBJ1-1; abundance: NA; CDR3aa: CATSRDVGGSANTEAFF; CDR3nt: TGTGCCACCAGCAGAGACGTGGGAGGCAGTGCGAACACTGAAGCTTTCTTT
v_gene: TRBV4-2; d_gene: TRBD1; j_gene: TRBJ1-1; abundance: few; CDR3aa: CASSQDRGTEAFF; CDR3nt: TGTGCCAGCAGCCAGGACAGGGGGACTGAAGCTTTCTTT
v_gene: TRBV7-8; d_gene: TRBD1; j_gene: TRBJ2-7; abundance: NA; CDR3aa: CASSLGIGQGSYEQYF; CDR3nt: TGTGCCAGCAGCTTAGGGATCGGACAGGGTTCCTACGAGCAGTACTTC